These 19 T cell receptor beta chains share one sample of origin, sequenced in a study of Ad26.COV2.S vaccination and SARS-CoV-2 variants. Profiled with immunoSEQ multiplex PCR; TCRdb holds only in-frame clones, not every one. The sample yields about 180,000 clones, 70% to 90% seen once. This specimen was peripheral blood, taken after recovery from COVID-19. These receptors were taken from a human donor who had recovered from COVID-19.

This rearrangement joins TRBV6-5 to TRBJ2-5, with unresolved D. Germline lookup yields CDR1 MNHEY and CDR2 SVGAGI. V lost 1 base and J 1 base, leaving 10 bases between the germline ends. There are 15 residues in the CDR3. The CDR3 coding sequence is TGTGCCAGCAGTTACTTAGGTCTGAGCCAAGAGACCCAGTACTTC. Residues: CASSYLGLSQETQYF.

This chain connects TRBV19 to TRBJ2-5; D is unclear. The germline V gene encodes CDR1 LNHDA and CDR2 SQIVND (reference sequence). V dropped 5 bases and J dropped 2 bases, with 12 bases sitting between them. The CDR3 totals 14 residues. The CDR3: CASSPDLGQETQYF. CDR3 sequence (DNA): TGTGCCAGTAGTCCGGATCTGGGACAAGAGACCCAGTACTTC.

The count of this clone is one. The chain joins TRBV2 to TRBJ2-3, with 11 bases identical to TRBD2. Germline CDR1 reads SNHLY; CDR2 reads FYNNEI. Trimming cost V 6 bases and J 7 bases; bases outside gene matches: 12. CDR3 size: 16 residues. The CDR3: CASSAQLAGVGNTQYF. The DNA for the CDR3 is TGTGCCAGCAGCGCCCAACTAGCGGGAGTTGGGAATACGCAGTATTTT. Drawing the rest from reference TRBV2 and TRBJ2-3, the complete variable domain is EPEVTQTPSHQVTQMGQEVILRCVPISNHLYFYWYRQILGQKVEFLVSFYNNEISEKSEIFDDQFSVERPDGSNFTLKIRSTKLEDSAMYFCASSAQLAGVGNTQYFGPGTRLTVL.

This chain joins TRBV2 and TRBJ2-1; TRBD2 agrees at 11 bases. This CDR3 is built from 15 residues. Germline CDR1 SNHLY, CDR2 FYNNEI. J gave up 3 bases and V 2 bases, and 0 bases lay outside the gene matches. The CDR3, as DNA: TGTGCCAGCAGTGAACTAGCGGGGGGCTACAATGAGCAGTTCTTC. The encoded protein is CASSELAGGYNEQFF.

This chain uses TRBV12-5 with TRBJ1-4; D is uncertain. V was pared by 1 base and J by 10 bases, with 13 bases between. The CDR3 is 14 residues long. Germline values: CDR1 LGHNT, CDR2 FRNRAP. CDR3 region: CASGLGVSLGKLFF. CDR3 coding DNA: TGTGCTAGTGGTTTGGGGGTTTCTTTAGGAAAACTGTTTTTT.

The gene calls are TRBV4-1 and TRBJ2-7, with TRBD2 matching over 11 bases. The length of the CDR3 is 15 residues. Per the germline V gene, CDR1 is MGHRA and CDR2 is YSYEKL. V lost 4 bases, J lost 2 bases, and 4 bases stayed unmatched. DNA for the CDR3: TGCGCCAGCAGCCCAGCGGGACTAGCGGCCTACGAGCAGTACTTC. Amino acid sequence: CASSPAGLAAYEQYF.

The genes are TRBV7-3 and TRBJ2-7; D might be TRBD1 (6 bases). Germline V gene lookup returns CDR1 SGHTA and CDR2 FQGTGA. This CDR3 region has 13 residues. With 3 bases removed from V and 4 bases from J, the gap between germline ends came to 10 bases. CDR3 coding DNA: TGTGCCAGCAGCTTGGCCCAGGGGTACGAGCAGTACTTC. Amino acid sequence: CASSLAQGYEQYF. The full variable domain, completed using reference TRBV7-3 and TRBJ2-7, is GAGVSQTPSNKVTEKGKYVELRCDPISGHTALYWYRQSLGQGPEFLIYFQGTGAADDSGLPNDRFFAVRPEGSVSTLKIQRTERGDSAVYLCASSLAQGYEQYFGPGTRLTVT.

The chain uses TRBV29-1 and TRBJ2-5; the match to TRBD2 covers 7 bases. The CDR3 spans 13 residues. Germline trimming cut 3 bases from V and 2 bases from J; bases unmatched to any gene: 3. The germline gives CDR1 SQVTM, CDR2 ANQGSEA. CDR3 region: CSVDPAGQETQYF. The CDR3 DNA is TGCAGCGTTGACCCAGCGGGGCAAGAGACCCAGTACTTC. Drawing the rest from reference TRBV29-1 and TRBJ2-5, the complete variable domain is SAVISQKPSRDICQRGTSLTIQCQVDSQVTMMFWYRQQPGQSLTLIATANQGSEATYESGFVIDKFPISRPNLTFSTLTVSNMSPEDSSIYLCSVDPAGQETQYFGPGTRLLVL.

This chain links TRBV28 with TRBJ1-5, with 10 bases lining up with TRBD1. The CDR3 consists of 14 residues. Germline CDR1 is MDHEN and CDR2 is SYDVKM. J gave up 8 bases and V 2 bases, and 3 bases lay outside the gene matches. The CDR3 sequence: CASSLPGQGEPQHF. The CDR3 region has the DNA TGTGCCAGCAGTTTACCTGGACAGGGGGAGCCCCAGCATTTT.

V gene TRBV12-5 combines with J gene TRBJ2-2, with TRBD1 matching 9 bases. The CDR3 is made up of 15 amino acids. J lost 2 bases, V lost 7 bases, and 5 bases had no gene match. Germline lookup yields CDR1 LGHNT and CDR2 FRNRAP. CDR3 sequence (DNA): TGTGCTAGTGCCACGGGACAGGGTAACACCGGGGAGCTGTTTTTT. Protein sequence: CASATGQGNTGELFF.

The chain recombines TRBV7-3 with TRBJ2-3, with 14 nucleotides matching TRBD2. Per germline, CDR1 SGHTA and CDR2 FQGTGA. The J segment lost 12 bases and the V segment lost 5 bases, leaving 7 bases of the junction unmatched. This CDR3 is built from 14 residues. In DNA, the CDR3 is TGTGCCAGCAGCATCGGGACTAGCGGGGGCCGCCAGTATTTT. Protein: CASSIGTSGGRQYF.

This sequence joins TRBV7-9 and TRBJ1-4; tentatively, D is TRBD1 (6 bases). The CDR3 extends over 16 amino acids. Germline V gene sequence: CDR1 SEHNR, CDR2 FQNEAQ (reference sequence). V was clipped by 2 bases and J by 7 bases, with 17 bases between them. DNA for the CDR3: TGTGCCAGCAGCTTACCGTCCGGGGTAGGGGGTGAAAAACTGTTTTTT. The encoded protein is CASSLPSGVGGEKLFF.

The chain links TRBV5-1 to TRBJ1-6; TRBD1 aligns across 7 bases. There are 14 residues in the CDR3. V lost 4 bases and J lost 8; bases outside the gene matches: 6. Germline assignment: CDR1 SGHRS and CDR2 YFSETQ. CDR3 region: CASSRQGGDSPLHF. CDR3 in DNA: TGCGCCAGCAGCCGACAGGGAGGAGATTCACCCCTCCACTTT.

This chain connects TRBV3-1 (or the pseudogene TRBV3-2) to TRBJ2-1, with TRBD2 matching 8 bases. Germline V gene lookup returns CDR1 LGHDT and CDR2 YNNKEL (reference sequence). The V segment lost 4 bases and the J segment 10 bases; nucleotides outside the gene matches: 9. This CDR3 contains 14 residues. CDR3 in amino acids: CASSLRVLAGEQFF. CDR3 nucleotides: TGTGCCAGCAGCCTACGTGTCCTAGCGGGCGAGCAGTTCTTC.

This sequence joins TRBV15 and TRBJ1-1; D is uncertain. Germline V gives CDR1 LNHNV, CDR2 YYDKDF (reference sequence). The V end lost 2 bases, the J end lost 0 bases, and 4 bases lay between the germline ends. This CDR3 contains 13 residues. The CDR3 DNA reads TGTGCCACCAGCAGACAGCTGAACACTGAAGCTTTCTTT. Its translation: CATSRQLNTEAFF.

The gene calls are TRBV27 and TRBJ1-1; no reliable D call. Germline CDR1 is MNHEY and CDR2 is SMNVEV (reference sequence). The CDR3 runs to 13 residues. The germline V and J ends were trimmed by 7 bases and 12 bases, with 21 bases remaining between them. The CDR3 is CASTLSGAGVTFF. CDR3 DNA: TGTGCCAGCACCCTCTCCGGCGCCGGGGTGACTTTCTTT.

V usage is TRBV7-9 and J usage is TRBJ2-1; D remains ambiguous. The CDR3 is 16 residues long. CDR1 is SEHNR and CDR2 is FQNEAQ in the germline V gene (reference sequence). Trimming pared 1 base from V and 0 bases from J, leaving 10 bases between. The CDR3 sequence is CASSLVSWGSYNEQFF. The DNA of the CDR3 is TGTGCCAGCAGCTTAGTTAGTTGGGGCTCCTACAATGAGCAGTTCTTC.

The gene calls are TRBV5-6 and TRBJ2-1, with D unresolved. This CDR3 region has 13 residues. The germline gives CDR1 SGHDT, CDR2 YYEEEE. Trimming cost V 4 bases and J 9 bases, with 14 bases left between them. The CDR3 bases are TGTGCCAGCAGCCGAGGTTATTACGGTGAGCAGTTCTTC. It specifies CASSRGYYGEQFF.

The chain uses TRBV27 and TRBJ1-2, with D unclear. Trimming removed 2 bases from V and 0 bases from J, with 13 bases in between. This CDR3 region has 16 residues. The V gene's germline CDR1 is MNHEY and CDR2 SMNVEV (reference sequence). The CDR3 coding sequence is TGTGCCAGCAGTTTAGCAGGAGCAGCAACTAACTATGGCTACACCTTC. Its protein is CASSLAGAATNYGYTF.